A selection of T cell receptor beta chains follows, all from one sample in a study of OX40 agonist ivuxolimab in advanced cancers. Here immunoSEQ multiplex PCR was the method, and the copy in TCRdb shows in-frame clones only, minus some. The sample includes about 76,000 clones, about 85% of them seen just once. This specimen consisted of CD4+ or CD8+ T cells sorted from blood, obtained in a trial of the OX40 agonist ivuxolimab. These receptors came from an adult with an advanced solid tumor such as melanoma, head and neck, liver or kidney cancer. Both conserved end residues are trimmed from each CDR3.

j_call: TRBJ1-2
v_call: TRBV6-5
cdr3_aa: ASSYSHRAGNYGYT

j_call: TRBJ2-1
v_call: TRBV11-2
cdr3_aa: ASSLVSGDYNEQF

j_call: TRBJ1-5
v_call: TRBV7-2
cdr3_aa: ASSLAGTGGGGPQH

j_call: TRBJ1-2
v_call: TRBV13
cdr3_aa: ASSYTTGTGEGYT

j_call: TRBJ2-6
v_call: TRBV27
cdr3_aa: ASSFQGAGANVLT

j_call: TRBJ1-4
v_call: TRBV29-1
cdr3_aa: SVGTAGGRGEKLF

j_call: TRBJ2-1
v_call: TRBV7-7
cdr3_aa: ASSSTVPGGEQF

j_call: TRBJ1-1
v_call: TRBV5-6
cdr3_aa: ASSLDGGRDTEAF

j_call: TRBJ1-2
v_call: TRBV2
cdr3_aa: ASRPDGGYT

j_call: TRBJ1-2
v_call: TRBV9
cdr3_aa: ASSVDPTGGHGGYT

j_call: TRBJ2-2
v_call: TRBV7-2
cdr3_aa: ASSARGTSNTGELF

j_call: TRBJ2-3
v_call: TRBV27
cdr3_aa: ASRTNWLSTDTQY

j_call: TRBJ1-1
v_call: TRBV5-6
cdr3_aa: ASSLVGRQGTEAF

j_call: TRBJ1-5
v_call: TRBV4-2
cdr3_aa: ASSEALGQGNQPQH

j_call: TRBJ2-3
v_call: TRBV27
cdr3_aa: ASSSRLGPITDTQY

j_call: TRBJ1-4
v_call: TRBV10-3
cdr3_aa: AITDRVNEKLF

j_call: TRBJ1-2
v_call: TRBV30
cdr3_aa: AWSVREGYAGYT

j_call: TRBJ1-2
v_call: TRBV6-4
cdr3_aa: ASRLKQGYGYGYT

j_call: TRBJ2-3
v_call: TRBV13
cdr3_aa: ASRYGSDTQY